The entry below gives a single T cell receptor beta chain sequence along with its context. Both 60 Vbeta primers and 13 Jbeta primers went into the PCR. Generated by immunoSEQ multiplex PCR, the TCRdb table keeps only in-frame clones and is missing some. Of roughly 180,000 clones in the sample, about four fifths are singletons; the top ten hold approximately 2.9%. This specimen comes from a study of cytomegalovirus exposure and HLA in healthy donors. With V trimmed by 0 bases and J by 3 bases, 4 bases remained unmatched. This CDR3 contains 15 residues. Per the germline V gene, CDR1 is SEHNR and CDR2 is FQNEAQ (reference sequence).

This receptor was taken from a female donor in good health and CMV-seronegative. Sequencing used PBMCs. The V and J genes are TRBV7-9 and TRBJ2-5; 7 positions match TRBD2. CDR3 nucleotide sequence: TGTGCCAGCAGCTTAGCTTGGGGGGGAGAAGAGACCCAGTACTTC. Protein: CASSLAWGGEETQYF.